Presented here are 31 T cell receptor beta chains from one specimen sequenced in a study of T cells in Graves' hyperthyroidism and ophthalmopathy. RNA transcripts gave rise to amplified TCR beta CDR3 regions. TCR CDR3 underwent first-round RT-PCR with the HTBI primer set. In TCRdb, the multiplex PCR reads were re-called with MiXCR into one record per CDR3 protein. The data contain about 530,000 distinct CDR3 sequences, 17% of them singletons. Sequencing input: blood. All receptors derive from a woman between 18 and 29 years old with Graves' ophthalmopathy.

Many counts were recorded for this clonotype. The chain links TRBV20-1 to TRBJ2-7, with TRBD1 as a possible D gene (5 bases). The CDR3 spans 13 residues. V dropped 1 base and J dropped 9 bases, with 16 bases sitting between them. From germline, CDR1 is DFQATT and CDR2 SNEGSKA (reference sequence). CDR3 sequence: CSARGERTPTQYF. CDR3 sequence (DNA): TGCAGTGCTAGAGGAGAGAGGACACCGACGCAGTACTTC.

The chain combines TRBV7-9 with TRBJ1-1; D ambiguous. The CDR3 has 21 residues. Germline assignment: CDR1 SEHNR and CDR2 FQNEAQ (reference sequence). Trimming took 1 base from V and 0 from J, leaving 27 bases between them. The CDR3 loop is CASSLVPDSYSPLFMNTEAFF. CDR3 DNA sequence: TGTGCCAGCAGCTTAGTGCCGGATTCCTACTCCCCCCTTTTTATGAACACTGAAGCTTTCTTT.

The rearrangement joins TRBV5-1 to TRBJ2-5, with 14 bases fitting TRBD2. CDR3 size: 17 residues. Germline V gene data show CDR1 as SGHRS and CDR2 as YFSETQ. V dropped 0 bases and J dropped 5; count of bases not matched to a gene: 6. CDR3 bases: TGCGCCAGCAGCTTGGGAGGACTAGCGGGAGGTACTGAGACCCAGTACTTC. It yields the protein CASSLGGLAGGTETQYF.

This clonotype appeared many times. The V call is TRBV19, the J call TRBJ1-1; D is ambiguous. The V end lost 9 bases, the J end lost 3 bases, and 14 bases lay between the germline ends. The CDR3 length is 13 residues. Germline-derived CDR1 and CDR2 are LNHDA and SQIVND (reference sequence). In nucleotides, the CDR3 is TGTGCCAGCAGCATAGGAGGGTACACTGAAGCTTTCTTT. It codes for CASSIGGYTEAFF. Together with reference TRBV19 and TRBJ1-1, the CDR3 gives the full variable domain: DGGITQSPKYLFRKEGQNVTLSCEQNLNHDAMYWYRQDPGQGLRLIYYSQIVNDFQKGDIAEGYSVSREKKESFPLTVTSAQKNPTAFYLCASSIGGYTEAFFGQGTRLTVV.

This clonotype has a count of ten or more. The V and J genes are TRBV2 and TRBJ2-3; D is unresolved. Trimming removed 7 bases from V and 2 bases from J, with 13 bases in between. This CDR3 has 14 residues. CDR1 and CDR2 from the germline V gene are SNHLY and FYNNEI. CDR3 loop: CASTRSRHTDTQYF. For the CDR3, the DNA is TGTGCCAGCACGCGATCCAGGCACACAGATACGCAGTATTTT.

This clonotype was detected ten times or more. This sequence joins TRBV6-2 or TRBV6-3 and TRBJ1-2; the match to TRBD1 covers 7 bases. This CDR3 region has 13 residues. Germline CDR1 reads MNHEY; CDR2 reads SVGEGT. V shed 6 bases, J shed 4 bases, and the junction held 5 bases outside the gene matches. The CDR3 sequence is CASSGQALYGYTF. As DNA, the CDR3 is TGTGCCAGCAGCGGACAGGCCCTCTATGGCTACACCTTC.

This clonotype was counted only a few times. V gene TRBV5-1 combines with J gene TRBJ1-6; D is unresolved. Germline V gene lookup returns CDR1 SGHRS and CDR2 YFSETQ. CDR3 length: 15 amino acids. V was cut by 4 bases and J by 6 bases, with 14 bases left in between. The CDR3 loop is CASSPTWIGNSPLHF. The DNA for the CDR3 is TGCGCCAGCAGCCCCACCTGGATCGGTAATTCACCCCTCCACTTT.

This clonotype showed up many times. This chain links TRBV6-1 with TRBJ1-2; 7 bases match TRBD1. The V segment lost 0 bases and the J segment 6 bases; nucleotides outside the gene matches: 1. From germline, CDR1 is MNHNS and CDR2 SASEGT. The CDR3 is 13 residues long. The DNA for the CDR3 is TGTGCCAGCAGTGAAGCAGGGGGCGATGGCTACACCTTC. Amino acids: CASSEAGGDGYTF.

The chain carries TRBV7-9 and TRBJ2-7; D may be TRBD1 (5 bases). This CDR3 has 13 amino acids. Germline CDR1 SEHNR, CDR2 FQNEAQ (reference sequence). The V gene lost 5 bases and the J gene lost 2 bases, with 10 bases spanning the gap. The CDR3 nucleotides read TGTGCCAGCAGCCGCTCAGGGACCTACGAGCAGTACTTC. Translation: CASSRSGTYEQYF.

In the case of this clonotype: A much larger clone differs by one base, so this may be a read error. CDR3 residues: CASSLMGVEQFF. The CDR3 DNA sequence: TGTGCCAGCAGCTTAATGGGGGTGGAGCAGTTCTTC. The chain links TRBV7-8 to TRBJ2-1, with D tentatively TRBD1 or TRBD2 (5 bases each). Germline V lookup: CDR1 SGHVS, CDR2 FQNEAQ. Trimming removed 2 bases at V and 10 bases at J, with 9 bases between. The CDR3 has 12 amino acids.

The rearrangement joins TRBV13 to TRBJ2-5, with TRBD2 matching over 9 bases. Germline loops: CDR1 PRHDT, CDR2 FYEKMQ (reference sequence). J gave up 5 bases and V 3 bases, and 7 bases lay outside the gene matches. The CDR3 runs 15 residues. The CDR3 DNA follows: TGTGCCAGCAGCTTCCTGAGTAGCGGGAGTGAGACCCAGTACTTC. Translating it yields CASSFLSSGSETQYF.

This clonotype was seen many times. The CDR3 coding sequence is TGTGCCACCAGCGCTGGACAGGGCACAGATACGCAGTATTTT. As protein: CATSAGQGTDTQYF. This chain connects TRBV15 to TRBJ2-3; TRBD1 agrees at 7 bases. Germline values: CDR1 LNHNV, CDR2 YYDKDF (reference sequence). Germline trimming cut 5 bases from V and 1 base from J; bases unmatched to any gene: 3. The CDR3 spans 14 residues.

CDR3 DNA sequence: TGTGCCAGCAGTCTGACGGAAAAGTTCTTC. It translates to CASSLTEKFF. This sequence joins TRBV28 and TRBJ2-1; D not certain. CDR3 length: 10 residues. With 5 bases removed from V and 14 bases from J, the gap between germline ends came to 10 bases. Germline V gives CDR1 MDHEN, CDR2 SYDVKM.

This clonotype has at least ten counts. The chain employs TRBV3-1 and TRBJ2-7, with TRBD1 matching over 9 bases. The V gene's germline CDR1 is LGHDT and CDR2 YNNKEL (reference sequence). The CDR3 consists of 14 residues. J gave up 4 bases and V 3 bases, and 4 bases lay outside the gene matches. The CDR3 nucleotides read TGTGCCAGCAGCCAGGGGACAGGGAAGTACGAGCAGTACTTC. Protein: CASSQGTGKYEQYF.

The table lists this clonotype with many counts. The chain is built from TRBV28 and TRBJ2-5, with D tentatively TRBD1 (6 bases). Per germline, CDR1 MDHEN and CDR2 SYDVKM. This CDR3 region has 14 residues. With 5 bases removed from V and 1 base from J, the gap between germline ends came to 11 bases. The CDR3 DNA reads TGTGCCAGCAGTCCGACAGGCATCCAAGAGACCCAGTACTTC. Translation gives CASSPTGIQETQYF.

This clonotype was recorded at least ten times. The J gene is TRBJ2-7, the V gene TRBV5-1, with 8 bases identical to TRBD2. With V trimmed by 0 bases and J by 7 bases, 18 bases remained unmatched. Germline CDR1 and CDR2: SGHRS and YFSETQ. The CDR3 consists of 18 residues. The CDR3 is CASSLVIGGGRSWGEQYF. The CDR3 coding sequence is TGCGCCAGCAGCTTGGTTATCGGAGGCGGGAGGAGCTGGGGTGAGCAGTACTTC. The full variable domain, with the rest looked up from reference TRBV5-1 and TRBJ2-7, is KAGVTQTPRYLIKTRGQQVTLSCSPISGHRSVSWYQQTPGQGLQFLFEYFSETQRNKGNFPGRFSGRQFSNSRSEMNVSTLELGDSALYLCASSLVIGGGRSWGEQYFGPGTRLTVT.

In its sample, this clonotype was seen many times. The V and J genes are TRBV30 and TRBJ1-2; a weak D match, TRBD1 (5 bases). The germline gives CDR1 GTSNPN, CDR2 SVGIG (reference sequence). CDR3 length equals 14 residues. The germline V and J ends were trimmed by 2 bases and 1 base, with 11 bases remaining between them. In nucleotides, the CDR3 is TGTGCCTGGAGTTTGACAGCCGGTAACTATGGCTACACCTTC. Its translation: CAWSLTAGNYGYTF.

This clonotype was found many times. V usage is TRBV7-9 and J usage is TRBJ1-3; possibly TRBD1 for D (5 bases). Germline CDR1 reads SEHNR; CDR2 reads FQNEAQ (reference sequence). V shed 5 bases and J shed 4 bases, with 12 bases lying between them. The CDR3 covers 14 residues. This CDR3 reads CASSPPGSGNTIYF. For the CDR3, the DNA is TGTGCCAGCAGCCCTCCAGGGTCCGGAAACACCATATATTTT.

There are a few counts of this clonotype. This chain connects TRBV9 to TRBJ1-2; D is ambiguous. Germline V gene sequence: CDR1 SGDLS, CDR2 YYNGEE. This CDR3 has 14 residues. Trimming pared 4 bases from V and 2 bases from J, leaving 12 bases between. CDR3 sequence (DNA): TGTGCCAGCAGCCCCCGGGTCACAAACTATGGCTACACCTTC. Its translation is CASSPRVTNYGYTF.

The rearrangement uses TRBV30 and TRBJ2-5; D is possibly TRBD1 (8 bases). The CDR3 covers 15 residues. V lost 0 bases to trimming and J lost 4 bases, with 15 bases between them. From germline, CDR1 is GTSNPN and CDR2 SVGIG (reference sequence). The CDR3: CAWSVKTGEGETQYF. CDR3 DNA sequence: TGTGCCTGGAGTGTAAAGACAGGGGAGGGAGAGACCCAGTACTTC.

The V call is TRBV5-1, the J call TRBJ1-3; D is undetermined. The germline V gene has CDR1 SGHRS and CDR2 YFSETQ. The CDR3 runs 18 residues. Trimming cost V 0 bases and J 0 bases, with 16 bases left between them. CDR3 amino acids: CASSLDADDRLSGNTIYF. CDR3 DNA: TGCGCCAGCAGCTTGGACGCAGATGACCGCCTCTCTGGAAACACCATATATTTT. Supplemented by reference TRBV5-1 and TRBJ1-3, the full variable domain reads KAGVTQTPRYLIKTRGQQVTLSCSPISGHRSVSWYQQTPGQGLQFLFEYFSETQRNKGNFPGRFSGRQFSNSRSEMNVSTLELGDSALYLCASSLDADDRLSGNTIYFGEGSWLTVV.

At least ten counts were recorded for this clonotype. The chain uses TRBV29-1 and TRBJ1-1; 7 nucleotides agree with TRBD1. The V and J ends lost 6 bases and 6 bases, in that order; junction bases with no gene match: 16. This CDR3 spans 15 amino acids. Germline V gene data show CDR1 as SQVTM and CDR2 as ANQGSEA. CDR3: CSVNPLTGVSAEAFF. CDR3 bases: TGCAGCGTCAACCCGCTTACAGGGGTTAGCGCTGAAGCTTTCTTT. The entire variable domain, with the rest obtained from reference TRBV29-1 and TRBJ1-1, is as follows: SAVISQKPSRDICQRGTSLTIQCQVDSQVTMMFWYRQQPGQSLTLIATANQGSEATYESGFVIDKFPISRPNLTFSTLTVSNMSPEDSSIYLCSVNPLTGVSAEAFFGQGTRLTVV.

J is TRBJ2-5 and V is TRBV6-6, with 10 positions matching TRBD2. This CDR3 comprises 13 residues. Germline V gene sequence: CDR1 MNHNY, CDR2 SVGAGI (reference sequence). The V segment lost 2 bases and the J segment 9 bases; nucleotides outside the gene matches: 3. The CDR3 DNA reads TGTGCCAGCAGTTACGGTAGCGGGAGGCCCCAGTACTTC. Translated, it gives CASSYGSGRPQYF.

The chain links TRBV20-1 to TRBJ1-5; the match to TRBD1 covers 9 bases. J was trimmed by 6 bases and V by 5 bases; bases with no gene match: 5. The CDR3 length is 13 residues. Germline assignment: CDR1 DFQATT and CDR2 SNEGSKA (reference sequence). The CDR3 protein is CSAGTGMGQPQHF. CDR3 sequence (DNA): TGCAGTGCTGGGACAGGGATGGGTCAGCCCCAGCATTTT.

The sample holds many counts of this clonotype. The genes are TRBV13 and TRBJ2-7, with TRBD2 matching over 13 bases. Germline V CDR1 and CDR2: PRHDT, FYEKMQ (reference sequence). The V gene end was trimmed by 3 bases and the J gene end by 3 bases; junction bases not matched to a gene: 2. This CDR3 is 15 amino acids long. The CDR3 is CASSLGLAGHYEQYF. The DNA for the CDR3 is TGTGCCAGCAGCTTGGGACTAGCGGGACACTACGAGCAGTACTTC.

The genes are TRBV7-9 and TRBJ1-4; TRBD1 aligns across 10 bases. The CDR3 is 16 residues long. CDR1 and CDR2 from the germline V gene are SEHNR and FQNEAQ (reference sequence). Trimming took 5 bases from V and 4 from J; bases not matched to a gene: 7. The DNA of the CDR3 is TGTGCCAGCAGCACGCATGGACAGGGGGTTAATGAAAAACTGTTTTTT. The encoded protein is CASSTHGQGVNEKLFF.

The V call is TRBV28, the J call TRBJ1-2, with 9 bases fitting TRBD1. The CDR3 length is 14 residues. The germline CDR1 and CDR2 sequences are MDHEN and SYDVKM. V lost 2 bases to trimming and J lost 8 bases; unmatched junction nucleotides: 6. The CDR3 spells CASSLRRTGEGYTF. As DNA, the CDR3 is TGTGCCAGCAGTTTAAGAAGGACAGGGGAAGGCTACACCTTC.

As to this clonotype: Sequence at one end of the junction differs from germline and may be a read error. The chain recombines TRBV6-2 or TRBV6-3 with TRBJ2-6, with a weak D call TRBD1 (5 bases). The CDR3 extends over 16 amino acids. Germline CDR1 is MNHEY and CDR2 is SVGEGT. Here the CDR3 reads CASTRVAGSGANVLAF. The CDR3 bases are TGTGCCAGCACAAGGGTGGCAGGCTCTGGGGCCAACGTCCTGGCTTTC.

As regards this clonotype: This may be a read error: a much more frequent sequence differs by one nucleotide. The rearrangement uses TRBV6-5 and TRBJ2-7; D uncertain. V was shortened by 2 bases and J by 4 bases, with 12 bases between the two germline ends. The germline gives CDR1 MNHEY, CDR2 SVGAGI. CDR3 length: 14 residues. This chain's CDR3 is CASSYIGTLYEQYF. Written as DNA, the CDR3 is TGTGCCAGCAGTTACATCGGAACCCTTTACGAGCAGTACTTC.

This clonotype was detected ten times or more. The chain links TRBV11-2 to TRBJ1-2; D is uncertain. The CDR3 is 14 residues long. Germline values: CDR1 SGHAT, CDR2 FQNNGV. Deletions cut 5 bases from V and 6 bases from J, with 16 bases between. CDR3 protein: CASSPLVDNNGYTF. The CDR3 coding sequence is TGTGCCAGCAGCCCCCTCGTAGACAATAATGGCTACACCTTC. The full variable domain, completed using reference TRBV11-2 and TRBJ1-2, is EAGVAQSPRYKIIEKRQSVAFWCNPISGHATLYWYQQILGQGPKLLIQFQNNGVVDDSQLPKDRFSAERLKGVDSTLKIQPAKLEDSAVYLCASSPLVDNNGYTFGSGTRLTVV.

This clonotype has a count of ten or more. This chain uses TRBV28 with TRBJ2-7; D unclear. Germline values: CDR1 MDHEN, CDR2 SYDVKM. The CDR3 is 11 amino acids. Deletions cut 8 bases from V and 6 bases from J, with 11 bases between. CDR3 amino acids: CASGPAPEQYF. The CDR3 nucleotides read TGTGCCAGCGGTCCCGCCCCCGAGCAGTACTTC.